These 14 T cell receptor beta chains came from one sample sequenced in a study of tumor and adjacent non-tumor tissue in lung cancer listed by TCRdb under 2018. The library was obtained by multiplex PCR. The sequencing machine was an Illumina HiSeq 2500. Following protocols modified from ARM-PCR, the researchers constructed TCRbeta libraries through three rounds of nested PCR with primers (Table S4). TCRdb reran the public reads through fastp at Q25 and MiXCR, keeping productive beta chains. CDR3 protein duplicates are merged, each entry listing the most common genes and DNA. Recorded for this sample are tens of thousands of distinct CDR3 sequences; almost 60% of them occurred a single time. The ten largest clones take up 20% of the sample. Bulk unsorted tissue served as the source for RNA extraction, and RNA quality was assessed using a NanoDrop ND-1000 and an Agilent 2100. The sequenced sample was lung tumor tissue. Every receptor here comes from a man aged 45-65 years with non-small cell lung cancer.

This clonotype was counted ten times or more. The gene calls are TRBV10-3 and TRBJ2-3; D is uncertain. Trimming left V 3 bases short and J 1 base short, with 11 bases between. The germline gives CDR1 ENHRY, CDR2 SYGVKD. This CDR3 comprises 15 residues. In DNA, the CDR3 is TGTGCCATCAGTGAAAGGAGCCTTCGCACAGATACGCAGTATTTT. Encoded protein: CAISERSLRTDTQYF.

This clonotype was recorded many times. The chain recombines TRBV4-1 with TRBJ2-7, with 10 bases that match TRBD2. The CDR3 is 15 amino acids. Trimming at V came to 4 bases and at J to 5 bases, leaving 8 bases not matched to a gene. Germline CDR1 reads MGHRA; CDR2 reads YSYEKL. Here the CDR3 reads CASSLQLAGYHEQYF. In DNA, the CDR3 is TGCGCCAGCAGCCTACAACTAGCGGGGTACCACGAGCAGTACTTC.

Concerning this clonotype: This sequence may be a read error, since a much larger clone differs from it by one base. DNA of the CDR3: TGCAGCGTTGGGGGACAGTACGGGCAGTACTTC. Protein sequence: CSVGGQYGQYF. The gene calls are TRBV29-1 and TRBJ2-7; 7 bases align to TRBD1. The CDR3 extends over 11 amino acids. CDR1 and CDR2 from the germline V gene are SQVTM and ANQGSEA.

With regard to this clonotype: At one end the junction does not follow the germline gene, possibly because of a read error. The chain has TRBV4-1 and TRBJ2-1, with a weak D call TRBD1 (5 bases). The length of the CDR3 is 13 residues. Per the germline V gene, CDR1 is MGHRA and CDR2 is YSYEKL. The CDR3: CTSSLGPKREQFF. The CDR3 DNA is TGCACCAGTAGCCTGGGGCCTAAAAGAGAGCAGTTCTTC.

As concerns this clonotype: Sequence at one end of the junction differs from germline and may be a read error. The chain carries TRBV11-2 and TRBJ1-1; D is undetermined. This CDR3 contains 13 residues. Germline CDR1 is SGHAT and CDR2 is FQNNGV. CDR3 in amino acids: CVSSLGVGTKAFF. The DNA of the CDR3 is TGTGTAAGCAGCTTAGGAGTTGGCACTAAAGCTTTCTTT.

The chain recombines TRBV6-1 with TRBJ2-1; D is possibly TRBD1 (6 bases). V was cut by 7 bases and J by 5 bases, with 27 bases left in between. The germline V gene has CDR1 MNHNS and CDR2 SASEGT. This CDR3 has 18 residues. As DNA, the CDR3 is TGTGCCAGCATTAATCCGCAGGGGCGTCTGGGGGTAGACAATGAGCAGTTCTTC. Amino acid sequence: CASINPQGRLGVDNEQFF.

Turning to this clonotype: This may stem from a read error, because a much larger clone lies one nucleotide away. V and J are TRBV4-1 and TRBJ2-1; possibly TRBD2 for D (7 bases). V was trimmed by 4 bases and J by 3 bases, leaving 19 bases between them. Germline V gene lookup returns CDR1 MGHRA and CDR2 YSYEKL. This CDR3 comprises 17 residues. CDR3 protein: CASSPQFTGTIYNEQFF. CDR3 coding DNA: TGCGCCAGCAGCCCGCAATTCACAGGGACTATCTACAATGAGCAGTTCTTC.

A note on this clonotype: Just one base apart from a much larger clone, this may be a read error. The V call is TRBV10-2, the J call TRBJ1-3; D ambiguous. The CDR3 has 20 residues. Germline values: CDR1 WSHSY, CDR2 SAAADI. The V gene lost 3 bases and the J gene lost 0 bases, with 24 bases spanning the gap. DNA of the CDR3: TGCGCCAGCAGTGACCACAAAGCCAGTTGGCGGCTTGCCTCTGGAAACACCATATATTTT. This gives the protein CASSDHKASWRLASGNTIYF.

This clonotype was seen many times. The gene calls are TRBV5-1 and TRBJ1-6; D remains ambiguous. Germline assignment: CDR1 SGHRS and CDR2 YFSETQ. Trimming cost V 2 bases and J 5 bases, with 8 bases left between them. This CDR3 is 14 amino acids long. The CDR3 coding sequence is TGCGCCAGCAGCTTAGGCCTTCATAATTCACCCCTCCACTTT. Translation: CASSLGLHNSPLHF.

Notes on this clonotype: One end of the junction is discordant with germline, which a read error may explain. The rearrangement links TRBV10-2 to TRBJ2-3, with 9 positions matching TRBD2. Germline assignment: CDR1 WSHSY and CDR2 SAAADI. The CDR3 is made up of 16 amino acids. CDR3 loop: CACSEARGTSTDMQYF. As DNA, the CDR3 is TGCGCCTGCAGTGAAGCTCGAGGGACTAGCACAGATATGCAGTATTTT.

Of note for this clonotype: A much more abundant neighbour one base away suggests this may be a read error. The chain uses TRBV12-3 or TRBV12-4 and TRBJ2-7; 13 positions match TRBD2. This CDR3 is built from 15 residues. The CDR3 spells CASSFPGLAGDERYF. CDR3 nucleotide sequence: TGTGCCAGCAGTTTTCCAGGACTAGCGGGAGACGAGCGGTACTTC.

This clonotype was observed many times. The chain links TRBV6-5 to TRBJ2-1; 8 positions match TRBD2. Germline V gene sequence: CDR1 MNHEY, CDR2 SVGAGI. This CDR3 has 16 residues. The V and J ends lost 5 bases and 0 bases, in that order; junction bases with no gene match: 6. The CDR3 protein is CASSPSGLSSYNEQFF. The CDR3 DNA sequence: TGTGCCAGCAGTCCTAGCGGGCTCAGCTCCTACAATGAGCAGTTCTTC.

This clonotype occurred a few times. This sequence joins TRBV5-1 and TRBJ2-7; D gene unclear. CDR1 SGHRS and CDR2 YFSETQ come from the germline V gene. This CDR3 region has 14 residues. The V end lost 0 bases, the J end lost 3 bases, and 10 bases lay between the germline ends. The CDR3 DNA follows: TGCGCCAGCAGCTTGGATGCTTACTTCTACGAGCAGTACTTC. Its protein product is CASSLDAYFYEQYF.

Ten or more counts support this clonotype. This rearrangement joins TRBV6-1 to TRBJ1-6; D may be TRBD1 (6 bases). The CDR3 extends over 14 amino acids. Germline V gives CDR1 MNHNS, CDR2 SASEGT. Trimming took 6 bases from V and 14 from J, leaving 20 bases between them. The CDR3 spells CASSRDTGLTALHF. The DNA of the CDR3 is TGTGCCAGCAGCCGGGACACGGGCCTTACGGCCCTCCACTTT.